One sample yielded the 25 T cell receptor beta chains listed below, sequenced in a study of blood T cell repertoires in COVID-19. Generated by immunoSEQ multiplex PCR, the TCRdb table keeps only in-frame clones and is missing some. The sample yields about 40,000 clones, roughly 87% seen once. Specimen: peripheral blood. The receptors derive from a man in his 70s with active COVID-19.

The chain joins TRBV19 to TRBJ1-5; 7 nucleotides match TRBD1. The V segment lost 3 bases and the J segment 0 bases; nucleotides outside the gene matches: 8. CDR1 is LNHDA and CDR2 is SQIVND in the germline V gene (reference sequence). The CDR3 contains 17 residues. Here the CDR3 reads CASSMGGDSHSNQPQHF. CDR3 sequence (DNA): TGTGCCAGTAGTATGGGTGGGGACAGCCATAGCAATCAGCCCCAGCATTTT.

The chain joins TRBV25-1 to TRBJ2-7; no clear D. The CDR3 has 15 amino acids. Per germline, CDR1 MGHDK and CDR2 SYGVNS. V was clipped by 2 bases and J by 7 bases, with 18 bases between them. The CDR3 DNA follows: TGTGCCAGCAGTGAAGTTGGTTCTCTACTACGAGAGCAGTACTTC. This sequence encodes CASSEVGSLLREQYF.

The chain links TRBV24-1 to TRBJ2-5, with D perhaps matching TRBD1 (8 bases). V lost 4 bases, J lost 5 bases, and 13 bases lay in between. This CDR3 spans 14 amino acids. Germline CDR1 reads KGHDR; CDR2 reads SFDVKD. CDR3 nucleotide sequence: TGTGCCACCAGTGAGGGGGGGACAGGCGAGACCCAGTACTTC. It translates to CATSEGGTGETQYF.

The chain carries TRBV5-6 and TRBJ1-3; 8 bases line up with TRBD1. Germline CDR1 SGHDT, CDR2 YYEEEE. This CDR3 contains 18 residues. Trimming took 1 base from V and 0 from J; bases not matched to a gene: 9. The CDR3 DNA reads as TGTGCCAGCAGCTTGTTCGGCGGGGGACAGGCCTCTGGAAACACCATATATTTT. This codes for CASSLFGGGQASGNTIYF.

This clone was counted a single time. The chain is built from TRBV21-1 and TRBJ1-5. TRBV21-1 counts as a pseudogene. The CDR3 extends over 15 amino acids. The CDR3 bases are TGTGCCAGCAGCAAAGGCTTTCGGGTCAATCAGCCCCAGCATTTT. Amino acid sequence: CASSKGFRVNQPQHF.

The chain couples TRBV20-1 to TRBJ1-5, with D perhaps matching TRBD1 (5 bases). Trimming pared 3 bases from V and 0 bases from J, leaving 9 bases between. CDR1 and CDR2 (germline): DFQATT, SNEGSKA (reference sequence). The CDR3 loop spans 14 amino acids. DNA of the CDR3: TGCAGTGCTAGTTCGACAGATAGCAATCAGCCCCAGCATTTT. Its protein is CSASSTDSNQPQHF.

This clone was observed once. The chain employs TRBV5-1 and TRBJ2-3; 8 bases align to TRBD2. The CDR3 sequence is 17 residues long. Germline V gene sequence: CDR1 SGHRS, CDR2 YFSETQ. Trimming took 1 base from V and 0 from J; bases not matched to a gene: 7. The CDR3 spells CASSLTAGGLSTDTQYF. CDR3 coding DNA: TGCGCCAGCAGCTTGACCGCGGGGGGCCTTAGCACAGATACGCAGTATTTT.

The chain has TRBV6-6 and TRBJ2-7; 7 bases match TRBD2. Germline values: CDR1 MNHNY, CDR2 SVGAGI (reference sequence). The CDR3 has 15 amino acids. J lost 1 base, V lost 2 bases, and 5 bases had no gene match. CDR3 nucleotides: TGTGCCAGCAGTTACGTGGAGCGGGGTTCCTACGAGCAGTACTTC. Protein sequence: CASSYVERGSYEQYF.

V is TRBV19 and J is TRBJ2-1; 8 bases fit TRBD2. In germline, CDR1 is LNHDA, CDR2 SQIVND (reference sequence). This CDR3 contains 15 residues. V was pared by 1 base and J by 4 bases, with 3 bases of the junction left unmatched. This CDR3 reads CASSIGGGTYNEQFF. The CDR3 DNA sequence: TGTGCCAGTAGTATAGGCGGGGGGACGTACAATGAGCAGTTCTTC.

This clone is a singleton in its sample. The J gene is TRBJ1-4, the V gene TRBV3-1 (or the pseudogene TRBV3-2); TRBD1 might be the D (6 bases). CDR1 and CDR2 from the germline V gene are LGHDT and YNNKEL (reference sequence). The germline V and J ends were trimmed by 1 base and 1 base, with 13 bases remaining between them. The CDR3 length is 17 residues. The DNA for the CDR3 is TGTGCCAGCAGCCAAGGAGGGGGGGGTGTAACTAATGAAAAACTGTTTTTT. It is translated as CASSQGGGGVTNEKLFF.

This clone was seen only once. An end of the junction differs from the germline gene, which may be a read error. The CDR3, as DNA: TGTGCCAGTAGCCCTGGGGGGGGCGCGGACTCCTCTCGAAACACCATATATTTT. Residues: CASSPGGGADSSRNTIYF. The chain has TRBV19 and TRBJ1-3; weak D call: TRBD1 (6 bases). Per germline, CDR1 LNHDA and CDR2 SQIVND (reference sequence). This CDR3 spans 18 amino acids.

The chain recombines TRBV7-9 with TRBJ2-7; TRBD1 matches 7 bases. The CDR3 is 15 amino acids. The germline CDR1 and CDR2 sequences are SEHNR and FQNEAQ (reference sequence). Trimming cost V 2 bases and J 1 base; bases outside gene matches: 5. The CDR3 is CASSLTGDRSYEQYF. CDR3 coding DNA: TGTGCCAGCAGCTTAACTGGGGACAGATCCTACGAGCAGTACTTC.

J is TRBJ1-3 and V is TRBV4-3; perhaps TRBD1 as D (5 bases). The germline gives CDR1 LGHNA, CDR2 YSLEER. V was pared by 0 bases and J by 0 bases, with 12 bases between. This CDR3 has 17 amino acids. Written as DNA, the CDR3 is TGCGCCAGCAGCCAAGATTTCCCTACAGGCTCTGGAAACACCATATATTTT. This encodes CASSQDFPTGSGNTIYF.

The chain uses TRBV27 and TRBJ2-1, with 8 bases fitting TRBD1. Losses at the gene ends were 4 bases for V and 3 bases for J; bases not matched to a gene: 5. The V gene's germline CDR1 is MNHEY and CDR2 SMNVEV (reference sequence). The CDR3 extends over 15 amino acids. The CDR3 sequence is CASSSDREGYNEQFF. CDR3 bases: TGTGCCAGCAGTTCGGACAGGGAAGGCTACAATGAGCAGTTCTTC.

The V call is TRBV12-3 or TRBV12-4, the J call TRBJ2-1; D remains unclear. The CDR3 covers 13 residues. The V and J ends lost 5 bases and 8 bases respectively, with 13 bases between them. CDR3 in amino acids: CASSLSPRYEQFF. The CDR3 nucleotides are TGTGCCAGCAGTCTCTCCCCTAGATATGAGCAGTTCTTC.

The chain carries TRBV5-4 and TRBJ2-7; D uncertain. The germline CDR1 and CDR2 sequences are SGHNT and YYREEE (reference sequence). The CDR3 consists of 13 residues. V was clipped by 0 bases and J by 2 bases, with 6 bases between them. As DNA, the CDR3 is TGTGCCAGCAGCTTGGACAAAACCTACGAGCAGTACTTC. Its protein is CASSLDKTYEQYF.

V gene TRBV5-4 combines with J gene TRBJ2-3; TRBD1 agrees at 7 bases. The CDR3 runs 14 residues. Germline V gives CDR1 SGHNT, CDR2 YYREEE (reference sequence). With V trimmed by 2 bases and J by 8 bases, 8 bases remained unmatched. The DNA for the CDR3 is TGTGCCAGCAGCTTCGGTACAGGGGAAGGTACGCAGTATTTT. Amino acid sequence: CASSFGTGEGTQYF.

The rearrangement uses TRBV27 and TRBJ2-7; TRBD1 might be the D (6 bases). The CDR3 is made up of 15 amino acids. Trimming removed 5 bases from V and 0 bases from J, with 14 bases in between. Germline V gives CDR1 MNHEY, CDR2 SMNVEV (reference sequence). CDR3 nucleotide sequence: TGTGCCAGCAGTCTAAAATGGACAGACTCCTACGAGCAGTACTTC. The encoded protein is CASSLKWTDSYEQYF.

The CDR3 here is CASRTGLGPNEQFF. CDR3 DNA sequence: TGTGCCAGTAGGACAGGGCTGGGACCGAATGAGCAGTTCTTC. V gene TRBV19 combines with J gene TRBJ2-1; 7 positions agree with TRBD1. Germline CDR1 and CDR2: LNHDA and SQIVND (reference sequence). CDR3 length: 14 amino acids. J gave up 7 bases and V 6 bases, and 9 bases lay outside the gene matches.

The rearrangement links TRBV9 to TRBJ2-2, with D unresolved. The length of the CDR3 is 15 residues. Trimming took off 0 bases at V and 0 bases at J, with 6 bases between the two ends. The germline V gene encodes CDR1 SGDLS and CDR2 YYNGEE. CDR3 in amino acids: CASSVGLANTGELFF. CDR3 DNA sequence: TGTGCCAGCAGCGTAGGACTGGCGAACACCGGGGAGCTGTTTTTT.

V usage is TRBV3-1 (or the pseudogene TRBV3-2) and J usage is TRBJ2-3; 9 bases align to TRBD2. The CDR3 totals 17 residues. Germline lookup yields CDR1 LGHDT and CDR2 YNNKEL (reference sequence). Trimming took 5 bases from V and 0 from J; bases not matched to a gene: 9. CDR3: CASSGPAGGLSTDTQYF. In DNA form, the CDR3 reads TGTGCCAGCAGCGGTCCAGCGGGGGGACTTAGCACAGATACGCAGTATTTT.

This rearrangement joins TRBV9 to TRBJ1-2; no clear D. Germline lookup yields CDR1 SGDLS and CDR2 YYNGEE. CDR3 length equals 12 residues. V lost 5 bases and J lost 2, with 7 bases in between. The CDR3 here is CASSALNYGYTF. Here the CDR3 DNA reads TGTGCCAGCAGTGCTCTAAACTATGGCTACACCTTC.

This clone was recorded once. The genes are TRBV27 and TRBJ2-5, with D possibly being TRBD1 (6 bases). Trimming left V 4 bases short and J 7 bases short, with 19 bases between. From germline, CDR1 is MNHEY and CDR2 SMNVEV (reference sequence). There are 15 residues in the CDR3. The CDR3: CASSSVSLGRGTQYF. CDR3 coding DNA: TGTGCCAGCAGTTCCGTCTCCTTGGGCAGGGGGACCCAGTACTTC.

The chain has TRBV18 and TRBJ1-2, with a weak D call TRBD1 (5 bases). The germline V gene has CDR1 KGHSH and CDR2 LQKENI. The CDR3 contains 15 residues. V lost 6 bases and J lost 6, with 20 bases in between. The CDR3 nucleotides are TGTGCCAGCTCCCCGGGGGGGGACCAGCAAAATGGCTACACCTTC. Protein: CASSPGGDQQNGYTF.

This chain uses TRBV4-1 with TRBJ2-2; TRBD2 aligns across 11 bases. Germline V gene data show CDR1 as MGHRA and CDR2 as YSYEKL. Trimming cost V 4 bases and J 4 bases; bases outside gene matches: 5. This CDR3 spans 16 amino acids. The DNA of the CDR3 is TGCGCCAGCAGCCCACCCGGGACTAGCGGCACCGGGGAGCTGTTTTTT. Translating gives CASSPPGTSGTGELFF.